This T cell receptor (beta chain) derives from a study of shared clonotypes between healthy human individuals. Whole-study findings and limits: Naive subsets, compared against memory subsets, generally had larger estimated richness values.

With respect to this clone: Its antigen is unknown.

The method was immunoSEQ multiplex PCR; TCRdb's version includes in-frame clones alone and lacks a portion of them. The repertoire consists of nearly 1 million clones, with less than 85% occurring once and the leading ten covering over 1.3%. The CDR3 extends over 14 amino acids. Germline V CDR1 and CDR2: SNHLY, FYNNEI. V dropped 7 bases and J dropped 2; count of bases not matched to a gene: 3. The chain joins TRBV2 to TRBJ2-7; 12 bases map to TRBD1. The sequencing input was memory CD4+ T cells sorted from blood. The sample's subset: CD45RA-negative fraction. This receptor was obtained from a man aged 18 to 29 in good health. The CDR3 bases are TGTGCCAGCACCGGGACAGGGGGCCCCTACGAGCAGTACTTC. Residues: CASTGTGGPYEQYF.